One and the same sample provided the 11 T cell receptor beta chains below, sequenced in a study of T cell responses to AZD1222 COVID-19 vaccine. Clones were read by immunoSEQ multiplex PCR, and TCRdb kept only the in-frame ones, dropping some. The data show 180,000 or so clones, just over 90% seen once. The sample was peripheral blood, taken on day 0 of AZD1222 vaccination. Every receptor here comes from an adult in good health.

The chain has TRBV4-1 and TRBJ2-7, with D possibly being TRBD1 (6 bases). This CDR3 has 16 amino acids. The germline gives CDR1 MGHRA, CDR2 YSYEKL. Trimming took off 1 base at V and 0 bases at J, with 13 bases between the two ends. The CDR3 DNA follows: TGCGCCAGCAGCCAAGTAGACAGGCTTTTCTCCTACGAGCAGTACTTC. Amino acids: CASSQVDRLFSYEQYF.

The rearrangement joins TRBV27 to TRBJ2-5; 9 bases are shared with TRBD1. The junction had 10 bases not matched to a gene; V was cut back by 6 bases and J by 5 bases. The CDR3 is 15 residues long. The germline V gene has CDR1 MNHEY and CDR2 SMNVEV (reference sequence). The chain's CDR3 is CASRGTGTFRETQYF. CDR3 nucleotide sequence: TGTGCCAGCAGGGGGACAGGGACCTTCCGGGAGACCCAGTACTTC.

The V and J genes are TRBV6-5 and TRBJ2-2; TRBD2 aligns across 7 bases. The length of the CDR3 is 16 residues. The junction had 11 bases not matched to a gene; V was cut back by 3 bases and J by 7 bases. Germline lookup yields CDR1 MNHEY and CDR2 SVGAGI. CDR3 sequence: CASSYGGEGRGGELFF. The CDR3 DNA is TGTGCCAGCAGTTATGGGGGGGAGGGCCGTGGCGGGGAGCTGTTTTTT.

The CDR3 protein is CASSLAANSPLHF. DNA for the CDR3: TGTGCCAGCAGCTTAGCGGCGAATTCACCCCTCCACTTT. V is TRBV7-9 and J is TRBJ1-6; the D is unclear. This CDR3 spans 13 amino acids. Germline CDR1 is SEHNR and CDR2 is FQNEAQ (reference sequence). The V and J ends lost 0 bases and 7 bases respectively, with 4 bases between them.

V is TRBV10-3 and J is TRBJ1-2, with D perhaps TRBD1 (5 bases). Germline CDR1 and CDR2: ENHRY and SYGVKD. V lost 11 bases and J lost 2, with 15 bases in between. The CDR3 runs to 13 residues. In nucleotides, the CDR3 is TGTGCCGTGTCCCCGGGACTCAACTATGGCTACACCTTC. Amino acid sequence: CAVSPGLNYGYTF.

The chain carries TRBV6-4 and TRBJ1-2; TRBD1 might be the D (6 bases). Per germline, CDR1 MRHNA and CDR2 SNTAGT. Trimming left V 10 bases short and J 4 bases short, with 19 bases between. The CDR3 is 14 residues long. The CDR3 DNA reads as TGTGCCAAGAGTCTGGACAGCGTCATCTATGGCTACACCTTC. Encoded protein: CAKSLDSVIYGYTF.

The chain links TRBV29-1 to TRBJ1-1; D unclear. CDR1 is SQVTM and CDR2 is ANQGSEA in the germline V gene. V shed 6 bases and J shed 5 bases, with 19 bases lying between them. The CDR3 consists of 14 residues. In DNA form, the CDR3 reads TGCAGCGTGGAAAAACGGGTGAGCGTGACTGAAGCTTTCTTT. Protein sequence: CSVEKRVSVTEAFF. The entire variable domain, with the rest obtained from reference TRBV29-1 and TRBJ1-1, is as follows: SAVISQKPSRDICQRGTSLTIQCQVDSQVTMMFWYRQQPGQSLTLIATANQGSEATYESGFVIDKFPISRPNLTFSTLTVSNMSPEDSSIYLCSVEKRVSVTEAFFGQGTRLTVV.

The chain couples TRBV5-6 to TRBJ1-2; D is undetermined. V was trimmed by 5 bases and J by 8 bases, leaving 16 bases between them. The germline CDR1 and CDR2 sequences are SGHDT and YYEEEE. The CDR3 length is 13 residues. Here the CDR3 reads CASRLGEFEGYTF. The CDR3 DNA follows: TGTGCCAGCAGACTGGGAGAGTTTGAGGGCTACACCTTC.

The gene calls are TRBV7-2 and TRBJ2-2, with TRBD2 identical over 10 bases. The germline V gene has CDR1 SGHTA and CDR2 FQGNSA. V was pared by 5 bases and J by 0 bases, with 6 bases of the junction left unmatched. The CDR3 has 17 amino acids. As DNA, the CDR3 is TGTGCCAGCAGCCCTGGACTAGCGGAAACGAACACCGGGGAGCTGTTTTTT. Protein product: CASSPGLAETNTGELFF.

This clone has a handful of counts. V and J are TRBV11-2 and TRBJ2-1, with D hard to call. The germline V gene has CDR1 SGHAT and CDR2 FQNNGV. V was clipped by 5 bases and J by 5 bases, with 13 bases between them. The length of the CDR3 is 14 residues. CDR3 loop: CASSPRNGHNEQFF. CDR3 nucleotides: TGTGCCAGCAGCCCAAGGAACGGACACAATGAGCAGTTCTTC.

The gene calls are TRBV5-1 and TRBJ2-3; D unresolved. This CDR3 comprises 15 residues. Germline CDR1 is SGHRS and CDR2 is YFSETQ. Trimming removed 0 bases at V and 1 base at J, with 9 bases between. The CDR3 spells CASSLDPLGTDTQYF. Written as DNA, the CDR3 is TGCGCCAGCAGCTTGGACCCCCTCGGCACAGATACGCAGTATTTT.